Presented here are 26 T cell receptor beta chains from one specimen sequenced in a study of cytomegalovirus exposure and HLA in healthy donors (dated by TCRdb to about 2017). To prepare the library, the immunoSEQ multiplex PCR assay was applied. A mixture of 60 forward primers for TCR Vbeta segments and 13 reverse primers for TCR Jbeta segments was used in the multiplex PCR. TCRdb limited this immuneACCESS table to in-frame rearrangements with V and J called. A share of clones is missing; checked studies link under half to unresolved V genes, and the rest is unexplained. This sample comprises approximately 200,000 clones, approximately 79% of them detected only once. The ten biggest clones cover approximately 0.22% of the sample. Source material: PBMCs. These receptors were taken from a girl aged 2 to 10 in good health and CMV-seronegative.

There are a few counts of this clone. The V and J genes are TRBV2 and TRBJ1-5; D ambiguous. CDR1 is SNHLY and CDR2 is FYNNEI in the germline V gene. The CDR3 sequence is 13 residues long. Trimming left V 2 bases short and J 4 bases short, with 6 bases between. The CDR3 reads CASSEWRNQPQHF. The CDR3 nucleotides are TGTGCCAGCAGTGAATGGAGAAATCAGCCCCAGCATTTT. The full variable domain, its missing parts supplied by reference TRBV2 and TRBJ1-5, is EPEVTQTPSHQVTQMGQEVILRCVPISNHLYFYWYRQILGQKVEFLVSFYNNEISEKSEIFDDQFSVERPDGSNFTLKIRSTKLEDSAMYFCASSEWRNQPQHFGDGTRLSIL.

The chain recombines TRBV2 with TRBJ2-1; 13 nucleotides match TRBD2. The CDR3 is 19 amino acids. CDR1 is SNHLY, CDR2 FYNNEI, per germline. V was clipped by 2 bases and J by 6 bases; unmatched bases: 13. The CDR3 protein is CASSELLAGGQLFSNEQFF. CDR3 DNA: TGTGCCAGCAGTGAATTACTAGCGGGAGGGCAACTCTTTTCCAATGAGCAGTTCTTC.

The gene calls are TRBV4-1 and TRBJ1-5; unclear D gene. Trimming stripped 0 bases from V and 4 bases from J, with 16 bases between. Germline V lookup: CDR1 MGHRA, CDR2 YSYEKL. This CDR3 is 17 amino acids long. The CDR3 nucleotides are TGCGCCAGCAGCCAAGATGCTGGTTTCGTGAGGAATCAGCCCCAGCATTTT. Protein: CASSQDAGFVRNQPQHF.

For the CDR3, the DNA is TGTGCCAGCAGCTATTACCTCTGGCCTACCAGGGGAGATTTTAACACTGAAGCTTTCTTT. It encodes CASSYYLWPTRGDFNTEAFF. The genes are TRBV7-8 and TRBJ1-1; a weak D match, TRBD1 (6 bases). Germline V lookup: CDR1 SGHVS, CDR2 FQNEAQ. V was cut by 4 bases and J by 2 bases, with 29 bases left in between. The CDR3 spans 20 residues.

For this clone: The sample carries other DNA sequences with the same CDR3. The chain couples TRBV18 to TRBJ1-1; no clear D gene. Trimming removed 4 bases at V and 0 bases at J, with 6 bases between. The CDR3 contains 13 residues. The germline gives CDR1 KGHSH, CDR2 LQKENI. The CDR3 loop is CASSLQVNTEAFF. CDR3 nucleotides: TGTGCCAGCTCACTCCAGGTGAACACTGAAGCTTTCTTT.

The table lists this clone with a count of one. The chain carries TRBV7-9 and TRBJ2-2; 9 bases match TRBD2. The CDR3 has 15 amino acids. Germline CDR1 SEHNR, CDR2 FQNEAQ (reference sequence). V trimming: 0 bases; J trimming: 8 bases; junction bases outside the gene matches: 4. The CDR3 region is CASSLASLAGGELFF. The CDR3 region has the DNA TGTGCCAGCAGCTTAGCGTCCCTAGCGGGAGGGGAGCTGTTTTTT.

The V gene is TRBV6-5, the J gene TRBJ1-2, with 7 bases matching TRBD1. With 6 bases clipped from V and 0 bases from J, the junction kept 7 bases outside the gene matches. CDR3 size: 15 residues. The germline V gene encodes CDR1 MNHEY and CDR2 SVGAGI. The chain's CDR3 is CASRRTGEANYGYTF. In nucleotides, the CDR3 is TGTGCCAGCAGACGAACAGGGGAAGCTAACTATGGCTACACCTTC.

This clone occurred once. V is TRBV7-7 and J is TRBJ2-3; possibly TRBD2 for D (7 bases). V dropped 5 bases and J dropped 1 base, with 13 bases sitting between them. The CDR3 extends over 15 amino acids. Looked up from germline, CDR1 is SSHAT and CDR2 is FNYEAQ (reference sequence). CDR3 amino acids: CASSPKGGGTDTQYF. CDR3 in DNA: TGTGCCAGCAGCCCGAAGGGGGGGGGCACAGATACGCAGTATTTT.

This clone showed up just a few times. The chain employs TRBV19 and TRBJ1-2, with 8 bases fitting TRBD1. Looked up from germline, CDR1 is LNHDA and CDR2 is SQIVND (reference sequence). CDR3 length equals 15 residues. With 5 bases clipped from V and 2 bases from J, the junction kept 7 bases outside the gene matches. CDR3 region: CASSGQRQGNYGYTF. The CDR3 DNA reads as TGTGCCAGTAGTGGACAGAGACAGGGGAACTATGGCTACACCTTC.

In this sample, this clone turned up once. V and J are TRBV10-3 and TRBJ2-2; possible D gene TRBD2, 5 bases. The CDR3 is made up of 14 amino acids. Germline V gene data show CDR1 as ENHRY and CDR2 as SYGVKD. The V gene lost 6 bases and the J gene lost 2 bases, with 10 bases spanning the gap. CDR3 loop: CAIRDSANTGELFF. In DNA, the CDR3 is TGTGCCATCAGGGATAGCGCAAACACCGGGGAGCTGTTTTTT.

This chain links TRBV10-3 with TRBJ2-3, with 10 bases fitting TRBD2. CDR3 length equals 15 residues. The J segment lost 2 bases and the V segment lost 3 bases, leaving 2 bases of the junction unmatched. Per the germline V gene, CDR1 is ENHRY and CDR2 is SYGVKD. In nucleotides, the CDR3 is TGTGCCATCAGTGACAGCGGGAGGGCCACAGATACGCAGTATTTT. Translating gives CAISDSGRATDTQYF.

CDR3 loop: CASSRDRGSPGANVLTF. In nucleotides, the CDR3 is TGTGCCAGCAGTCGGGACAGGGGGTCTCCTGGGGCCAACGTCCTGACTTTC. The chain has TRBV7-9 and TRBJ2-6, with 11 bases fitting TRBD1. Looked up from germline, CDR1 is SEHNR and CDR2 is FQNEAQ (reference sequence). Germline trimming cut 6 bases from V and 2 bases from J; bases unmatched to any gene: 6. The CDR3 sequence is 17 residues long.

The V and J genes are TRBV19 and TRBJ2-1, with D perhaps matching TRBD2 (5 bases). Trimming shortened V by 3 bases and J by 10 bases, and 7 bases separated the two germline ends. Germline V gives CDR1 LNHDA, CDR2 SQIVND (reference sequence). This CDR3 is built from 11 residues. CDR3 region: CASSIGEEQFF. CDR3 sequence (DNA): TGTGCCAGTAGTATTGGGGAGGAGCAGTTCTTC.

The chain links TRBV6-1 to TRBJ1-4, with a possible D match to TRBD1 (6 bases). Germline CDR1 and CDR2: MNHNS and SASEGT. The CDR3 loop spans 17 amino acids. Trimming left V 1 base short and J 0 bases short, with 12 bases between. CDR3 loop: CASSEETGTPTNEKLFF. The CDR3 DNA reads TGTGCCAGCAGTGAAGAAACGGGGACACCAACTAATGAAAAACTGTTTTTT.

This chain links TRBV11-2 with TRBJ2-3, with TRBD2 identical over 7 bases. The V gene's germline CDR1 is SGHAT and CDR2 FQNNGV. Losses at the gene ends were 6 bases for V and 0 bases for J; bases not matched to a gene: 9. The CDR3 runs 16 residues. CDR3 nucleotide sequence: TGTGCCAGCAGGAGTGCGGGACTACGCAGCACAGATACGCAGTATTTT. Translated: CASRSAGLRSTDTQYF.

The V gene is TRBV27, the J gene TRBJ2-2; a weak D match, TRBD2 (5 bases). The length of the CDR3 is 15 residues. Germline V gene data show CDR1 as MNHEY and CDR2 as SMNVEV (reference sequence). V was trimmed by 1 base and J by 5 bases, leaving 11 bases between them. The CDR3 sequence is CASSLYVTGTGELFF. In DNA, the CDR3 is TGTGCCAGCAGTTTATATGTTACGGGGACCGGGGAGCTGTTTTTT.

The rearrangement joins TRBV4-1 to TRBJ1-2; no reliable D call. This CDR3 has 15 amino acids. Germline V gene sequence: CDR1 MGHRA, CDR2 YSYEKL. V shed 1 base and J shed 7 bases, with 16 bases lying between them. CDR3 nucleotide sequence: TGCGCCAGCAGCCAAGTCGGGAGTAGGACGATTGGCTACACCTTC. Translating gives CASSQVGSRTIGYTF.

The J gene is TRBJ2-7, the V gene TRBV5-6; 7 bases map to TRBD1. Trimming removed 2 bases from V and 0 bases from J; junction bases left unmatched: 2. This CDR3 is built from 14 residues. Germline loops: CDR1 SGHDT, CDR2 YYEEEE. CDR3 bases: TGTGCCAGCAGCTTATCAGGGGGCTCCTACGAGCAGTACTTC. It yields the protein CASSLSGGSYEQYF.

The chain links TRBV14 to TRBJ2-7; D is ambiguous. V lost 0 bases to trimming and J lost 2 bases, with 5 bases between them. CDR3 size: 13 residues. Germline assignment: CDR1 SGHDN and CDR2 FVKESK. The CDR3 loop is CASSQERTYEQYF. The CDR3 nucleotides are TGTGCCAGCAGCCAAGAGAGGACCTACGAGCAGTACTTC.

This clone was seen once. The V gene is TRBV19, the J gene TRBJ2-1, with D possibly TRBD2 on 6 matching bases. The V and J ends lost 7 bases and 7 bases respectively, with 17 bases between them. The CDR3 loop spans 14 amino acids. Germline CDR1 is LNHDA and CDR2 is SQIVND (reference sequence). CDR3 protein: CASTSGLSPNEQFF. The CDR3 bases are TGTGCCAGTACAAGCGGGTTATCCCCTAATGAGCAGTTCTTC. The variable domain in full, completed from reference TRBV19 and TRBJ2-1, reads DGGITQSPKYLFRKEGQNVTLSCEQNLNHDAMYWYRQDPGQGLRLIYYSQIVNDFQKGDIAEGYSVSREKKESFPLTVTSAQKNPTAFYLCASTSGLSPNEQFFGPGTRLTVL.

In its sample, this clone was seen a few times. The chain employs TRBV7-8 and TRBJ1-2; D gene uncertain. V lost 0 bases to trimming and J lost 3 bases, with 8 bases between them. The CDR3 extends over 14 amino acids. Germline loops: CDR1 SGHVS, CDR2 FQNEAQ. The CDR3 protein is CASSLAYSYYGYTF. In DNA, the CDR3 is TGTGCCAGCAGCTTAGCCTATTCGTACTATGGCTACACCTTC.

The chain links TRBV7-9 to TRBJ2-5; possible D gene TRBD1, 6 bases. The J call may not be correct, given that the DNA end is closer to TRBJ2-7. The CDR3 is made up of 16 amino acids. Germline V CDR1 and CDR2: SEHNR, FQNEAQ (reference sequence). Written as DNA, the CDR3 is TGTGCCAGCAGCCGAACCGCTACAGGGCTCACCTACGAGCAGTACTTC. Residues: CASSRTATGLTYEQYF.

This chain connects TRBV14 to TRBJ2-1; D might be TRBD2 (5 bases). This CDR3 region has 13 residues. Germline V lookup: CDR1 SGHDN, CDR2 FVKESK. With 4 bases removed from V and 5 bases from J, the gap between germline ends came to 9 bases. CDR3 DNA sequence: TGTGCCAGCAGCCTGCAGACTAACAATGAGCAGTTCTTC. Translated, it gives CASSLQTNNEQFF.

In DNA form, the CDR3 reads TGTGCCAGCAGTAGGGACAGAAGGGAGCAGTTCTTC. As protein: CASSRDRREQFF. The V gene is TRBV2, the J gene TRBJ2-1; 7 nucleotides line up with TRBD1. This CDR3 contains 12 residues. The junction had 5 bases not matched to a gene; V was cut back by 5 bases and J by 10 bases. Per the germline V gene, CDR1 is SNHLY and CDR2 is FYNNEI.

V gene TRBV9 combines with J gene TRBJ2-7; D gene uncertain. Germline CDR1 is SGDLS and CDR2 is YYNGEE. CDR3 size: 15 residues. V lost 0 bases, J lost 1 base, and 11 bases lay in between. The CDR3 protein is CASSVGSISSYEQYF. The CDR3 DNA follows: TGTGCCAGCAGCGTAGGAAGCATATCGTCCTACGAGCAGTACTTC.

The rearrangement joins TRBV6-1 to TRBJ2-7; D perhaps matches TRBD1 (6 bases). The CDR3 length is 16 residues. Trimming pared 0 bases from V and 6 bases from J, leaving 18 bases between. Germline CDR1 and CDR2: MNHNS and SASEGT. CDR3 in DNA: TGTGCCAGCAGTGAAGCGGCAGGGGCCCTTCCTTCCGAGCAGTACTTC. It encodes CASSEAAGALPSEQYF.